The 4 T cell receptor beta chains below all came from one sample that was sequenced in a study of control samples from healthy donors and cancer patients. Generated by immunoSEQ multiplex PCR, the TCRdb table keeps only in-frame clones and is missing some. The repertoire consists of approximately 150,000 clones, with around nine tenths occurring once and the leading ten covering more than 1.5%. Sequencing was performed on blood. These receptors were taken from a man aged 18 to 30 in good health.

The chain joins TRBV29-1 to TRBJ2-3, with 8 nucleotides matching TRBD2. This CDR3 has 16 amino acids. Trimming cost V 5 bases and J 4 bases; bases outside gene matches: 14. From germline, CDR1 is SQVTM and CDR2 ANQGSEA. CDR3 DNA: TGCAGCGTTAGCGGGGGCAATACAGTCTGGGCAGATACGCAGTATTTT. Amino acid sequence: CSVSGGNTVWADTQYF.

This rearrangement joins TRBV5-1 to TRBJ2-3; possible D gene TRBD2, 5 bases. CDR1 is SGHRS and CDR2 is YFSETQ in the germline V gene. V was clipped by 2 bases and J by 1 base, with 5 bases between them. The CDR3 length is 13 residues. The CDR3, as DNA: TGCGCCAGCAGCTTCGGGGGCACAGATACGCAGTATTTT. Translation gives CASSFGGTDTQYF.

The chain carries TRBV27 and TRBJ2-7; D is possibly TRBD2 (6 bases). CDR3 size: 14 residues. Germline V gene data show CDR1 as MNHEY and CDR2 as SMNVEV (reference sequence). Trimming shortened V by 3 bases and J by 4 bases, and 13 bases separated the two germline ends. Here the CDR3 reads CASSFSIGGYEQYF. The CDR3 DNA reads TGTGCCAGCAGTTTTTCCATAGGAGGGTACGAGCAGTACTTC.

V is TRBV28 and J is TRBJ1-2; 7 bases align to TRBD1. The junction had 9 bases not matched to a gene; V was cut back by 8 bases and J by 3 bases. This CDR3 has 14 residues. The germline V gene encodes CDR1 MDHEN and CDR2 SYDVKM. CDR3 sequence (DNA): TGTGCCAGCCTGGGACAGAGGGGTGACTATGGCTACACCTTC. Translated, it gives CASLGQRGDYGYTF.